These 24 T cell receptor beta chains came from one sample sequenced in a study of cytomegalovirus exposure and HLA in healthy donors. A multiplex PCR was run with 60 Vbeta primers and 13 Jbeta primers. The protocol was immunoSEQ multiplex PCR, while the TCRdb copy is restricted to in-frame clones and leaves out a portion. The sample holds roughly 86,000 clones, around 66% seen once. The specimen was PBMCs. The receptors come from a man aged 25 to 40 in good health and CMV-seronegative.

The chain links TRBV2 to TRBJ2-2; 7 nucleotides agree with TRBD2. The J segment lost 6 bases and the V segment lost 7 bases, leaving 5 bases of the junction unmatched. Germline V gives CDR1 SNHLY, CDR2 FYNNEI. This CDR3 region has 13 residues. For the CDR3, the DNA is TGTGCCAGCACCGGGAGGCCGGCCGGGGAGCTGTTTTTT. Amino acid sequence: CASTGRPAGELFF.

The chain uses TRBV2 and TRBJ2-7, with TRBD1 as a possible D gene (6 bases). The germline V gene has CDR1 SNHLY and CDR2 FYNNEI. This CDR3 comprises 15 residues. V lost 6 bases and J 3 bases, leaving 18 bases between the germline ends. The CDR3 loop reads CASRDIPYRDYEQYF. In nucleotides, the CDR3 is TGTGCCAGCAGGGACATCCCCTACAGGGACTACGAGCAGTACTTC.

The chain carries TRBV5-4 and TRBJ2-5; D might be TRBD1 (7 bases). Judging by the DNA end, TRBJ2-7 fits better; the J call may be wrong. The CDR3 extends over 19 amino acids. The V gene's germline CDR1 is SGHNT and CDR2 YYREEE (reference sequence). The CDR3 region has the DNA TGTGCCAGCCCAGGGCGAATGATAGCGGAGGGACAGCACTCCTACGAGCAGTACTTC. Protein sequence: CASPGRMIAEGQHSYEQYF.

The genes are TRBV14 and TRBJ1-1; D not certain. V lost 0 bases, J lost 1 base, and 12 bases lay in between. The germline V gene encodes CDR1 SGHDN and CDR2 FVKESK. This CDR3 comprises 16 residues. CDR3 residues: CASSQERGRWNTEAFF. DNA of the CDR3: TGTGCCAGCAGCCAAGAGAGAGGGAGGTGGAACACTGAAGCTTTCTTT.

The rearrangement uses TRBV7-9 and TRBJ2-7, with TRBD1 matching over 9 bases. Germline CDR1 and CDR2: SEHNR and FQNEAQ (reference sequence). J gave up 1 base and V 1 base, and 5 bases lay outside the gene matches. The CDR3 runs 16 residues. CDR3 coding DNA: TGTGCCAGCAGCTTAGATGGGACAGGGTCTTCCTACGAGCAGTACTTC. This gives the protein CASSLDGTGSSYEQYF.

The V gene is TRBV10-3, the J gene TRBJ2-7, with D maybe TRBD2 (6 bases). The CDR3 consists of 12 residues. Germline V gene data show CDR1 as ENHRY and CDR2 as SYGVKD. V was clipped by 10 bases and J by 2 bases, with 12 bases between them. The CDR3 sequence is CATHGGTYEQYF. The CDR3, as DNA: TGTGCCACACACGGAGGGACCTACGAGCAGTACTTC.

The chain uses TRBV28 and TRBJ1-2; 8 nucleotides align to TRBD1. The CDR3 sequence is 13 residues long. Germline V lookup: CDR1 MDHEN, CDR2 SYDVKM. V shed 7 bases and J 8 bases; nucleotides not matched to a gene: 9. Written as DNA, the CDR3 is TGTGCCAGCACGAGGGGTCAGGGGGCAGGCTACACCTTC. This gives the protein CASTRGQGAGYTF.

This chain links TRBV6-1 with TRBJ2-5, with 12 bases aligning to TRBD2. J lost 7 bases, V lost 4 bases, and 7 bases had no gene match. CDR1 is MNHNS, CDR2 SASEGT, per germline. The CDR3 sequence is 15 residues long. Here the CDR3 DNA reads TGTGCCAGCAGTGCCCTAGCGGGGGGGTGGGGGACCCAGTACTTC. It is translated as CASSALAGGWGTQYF.

The chain carries TRBV10-3 and TRBJ2-5; the D is unclear. Trimming left V 8 bases short and J 1 base short, with 8 bases between. The CDR3 consists of 12 residues. Germline V CDR1 and CDR2: ENHRY, SYGVKD. The CDR3 coding sequence is TGTGCCATCGGTCCAGTCCAAGAGACCCAGTACTTC. Encoded protein: CAIGPVQETQYF.

The rearrangement joins TRBV27 to TRBJ1-4, with D hard to call. The ends were cut back, 1 base at V and 5 bases at J, with 11 bases in the middle. The CDR3 runs to 15 residues. Germline V gene sequence: CDR1 MNHEY, CDR2 SMNVEV (reference sequence). The CDR3 sequence: CASSLFGNSNEKLFF. As DNA, the CDR3 is TGTGCCAGCAGTTTATTCGGGAACTCAAATGAAAAACTGTTTTTT. Looking up the rest from reference TRBV27 and TRBJ1-4 gives the full variable domain: EAQVTQNPRYLITVTGKKLTVTCSQNMNHEYMSWYRQDPGLGLRQIYYSMNVEVTDKGDVPEGYKVSRKEKRNFPLILESPSPNQTSLYFCASSLFGNSNEKLFFGSGTQLSVL.

This sequence joins TRBV2 and TRBJ2-1; 8 nucleotides line up with TRBD2. CDR1 SNHLY and CDR2 FYNNEI come from the germline V gene. This CDR3 spans 15 amino acids. With 6 bases clipped from V and 5 bases from J, the junction kept 9 bases outside the gene matches. CDR3 coding DNA: TGTGCCAGCAGCACCACTAGAGCGGGAGACAATGAGCAGTTCTTC. It yields the protein CASSTTRAGDNEQFF.

This clone was seen a single time. V and J are TRBV27 and TRBJ2-3, with D possibly TRBD1 on 5 matching bases. CDR1 and CDR2 (germline): MNHEY, SMNVEV (reference sequence). The CDR3 length is 16 residues. V gave up 2 bases and J gave up 2 bases, with 14 bases separating them. CDR3 nucleotides: TGTGCCAGCAGTTTAGGGGCTCAAATCGACACAGATACGCAGTATTTT. Its translation is CASSLGAQIDTDTQYF.

This sequence joins TRBV6-6 and TRBJ2-7; 12 bases match TRBD2. The CDR3 spans 15 residues. CDR1 and CDR2 from the germline V gene are MNHNY and SVGAGI (reference sequence). V lost 7 bases and J lost 2; bases outside the gene matches: 6. The chain's CDR3 is CASTSLAGGPYEQYF. The CDR3 DNA is TGTGCCAGCACCTCACTAGCGGGGGGCCCCTACGAGCAGTACTTC.

The chain is built from TRBV25-1 and TRBJ1-4; 8 nucleotides align to TRBD1. The germline V gene has CDR1 MGHDK and CDR2 SYGVNS. The junction had 6 bases not matched to a gene; V was cut back by 1 base and J by 8 bases. This CDR3 spans 15 amino acids. The chain's CDR3 is CASSESGGPREKLFF. The CDR3 DNA reads as TGTGCCAGCAGTGAATCAGGGGGCCCACGAGAAAAACTGTTTTTT. Complete variable domain (other parts from reference TRBV25-1 and TRBJ1-4): EADIYQTPRYLVIGTGKKITLECSQTMGHDKMYWYQQDPGMELHLIHYSYGVNSTEKGDLSSESTVSRIRTEHFPLTLESARPSHTSQYLCASSESGGPREKLFFGSGTQLSVL.

The rearrangement links TRBV29-1 to TRBJ1-2; 8 nucleotides agree with TRBD1. The germline V gene encodes CDR1 SQVTM and CDR2 ANQGSEA. The ends lost 1 base at V and 8 bases at J; junction bases unmatched: 3. The CDR3 extends over 12 amino acids. CDR3 DNA sequence: TGCAGCGTTGAAGGGCAGGGGGCGGGCTACACCTTC. Amino acid sequence: CSVEGQGAGYTF.

The chain recombines TRBV15 with TRBJ1-4, with TRBD1 matching over 8 bases. Trimming removed 1 base from V and 7 bases from J; junction bases left unmatched: 5. Per the germline V gene, CDR1 is LNHNV and CDR2 is YYDKDF (reference sequence). CDR3 length equals 15 residues. CDR3 sequence reads: CATSRGQGAREKLFF. For the CDR3, the DNA is TGTGCCACCAGCAGAGGGCAGGGGGCGCGTGAAAAACTGTTTTTT. The full variable domain, with the rest looked up from reference TRBV15 and TRBJ1-4, is DAMVIQNPRYQVTQFGKPVTLSCSQTLNHNVMYWYQQKSSQAPKLLFHYYDKDFNNEADTPDNFQSRRPNTSFCFLDIRSPGLGDTAMYLCATSRGQGAREKLFFGSGTQLSVL.

This clone was detected only a few times. This chain connects TRBV15 to TRBJ1-4; D uncertain. V was cut by 0 bases and J by 2 bases, with 7 bases left in between. There are 15 residues in the CDR3. Germline loops: CDR1 LNHNV, CDR2 YYDKDF (reference sequence). CDR3 residues: CATSRDLLTNEKLFF. CDR3 in DNA: TGTGCCACCAGCAGAGATCTTTTGACTAATGAAAAACTGTTTTTT.

The V and J genes are TRBV4-1 and TRBJ1-5, with D tentatively TRBD1 (6 bases). Looked up from germline, CDR1 is MGHRA and CDR2 is YSYEKL. This CDR3 spans 14 amino acids. V was clipped by 4 bases and J by 1 base, with 8 bases between them. DNA for the CDR3: TGCGCCAGCAGCCCCGGACAGAGCAATCAGCCCCAGCATTTT. It is translated as CASSPGQSNQPQHF.

The gene calls are TRBV14 and TRBJ1-2, with TRBD1 matching 7 bases. Germline-derived CDR1 and CDR2 are SGHDN and FVKESK. CDR3 length: 13 amino acids. V shed 2 bases, J shed 7 bases, and the junction held 4 bases outside the gene matches. CDR3 nucleotides: TGTGCCAGCAGCCAACCGACAGGGACTGGCTACACCTTC. It codes for CASSQPTGTGYTF.

The chain is built from TRBV6-5 and TRBJ2-3; no firm D call. The CDR3 is 15 amino acids. Germline V gives CDR1 MNHEY, CDR2 SVGAGI. V lost 2 bases, J lost 0 bases, and 9 bases lay in between. CDR3 DNA sequence: TGTGCCAGCAGTTACGGGCGCACTAGCACAGATACGCAGTATTTT. Translating it yields CASSYGRTSTDTQYF.

The chain uses TRBV11-3 and TRBJ2-7; D is unclear. CDR3 length: 14 residues. Trimming pared 2 bases from V and 3 bases from J, leaving 11 bases between. Germline values: CDR1 SGHNT, CDR2 YENEEA. As DNA, the CDR3 is TGTGCCAGCAGCTTACGTGGCGGAAGCTACGAGCAGTACTTC. Translating gives CASSLRGGSYEQYF. Together with reference TRBV11-3 and TRBJ2-7, the CDR3 gives the full variable domain: EAGVVQSPRYKIIEKKQPVAFWCNPISGHNTLYWYLQNLGQGPELLIRYENEEAVDDSQLPKDRFSAERLKGVDSTLKIQPAELGDSAVYLCASSLRGGSYEQYFGPGTRLTVT.

This clone was seen more than once but under ten times. The chain links TRBV9 to TRBJ1-1, with D possibly matching TRBD1 (5 bases). The CDR3 length is 15 residues. Per germline, CDR1 SGDLS and CDR2 YYNGEE. V dropped 4 bases and J dropped 2 bases, with 15 bases sitting between them. CDR3 bases: TGTGCCAGCAGCAACGGGGGGTTTTCAAACACTGAAGCTTTCTTT. Translated: CASSNGGFSNTEAFF.

This chain links TRBV25-1 with TRBJ2-2; D is possibly TRBD2 (5 bases). The V gene's germline CDR1 is MGHDK and CDR2 SYGVNS. V gave up 3 bases and J gave up 4 bases, with 15 bases separating them. The CDR3 is made up of 16 amino acids. CDR3 in amino acids: CASSDPLGLFTGELFF. In nucleotides, the CDR3 is TGTGCCAGCAGTGACCCTCTAGGACTCTTCACCGGGGAGCTGTTTTTT.

The sample holds a few counts of this clone. The genes are TRBV9 and TRBJ2-3, with 11 positions matching TRBD2. The CDR3 sequence is 17 residues long. With 0 bases clipped from V and 0 bases from J, the junction kept 3 bases outside the gene matches. Germline lookup yields CDR1 SGDLS and CDR2 YYNGEE. In DNA form, the CDR3 reads TGTGCCAGCAGCGTAGCACTAGCGGGGGCAAGCACAGATACGCAGTATTTT. It yields the protein CASSVALAGASTDTQYF.